The subject of this entry is one TCR beta chain. Its antigen is undetermined. Clones were read by immunoSEQ multiplex PCR, and TCRdb kept only the in-frame ones, dropping some. The sample lists 8,500 to 11,000 clones, 81% occurring once. The record originates from a study of somatic mutations in cytotoxic T cells in rheumatoid arthritis. Study in general: Some V beta antibody-stained T-cell populations were flow-sorted at nearly 100% purity, including V beta1+ cells sequenced for TCRB. Findings and caveats of the study: A rise in CD8+ clonality with age was seen in rheumatoid arthritis patients but not in healthy controls.

Sequencing was done on a sample of CD8+ T cells sorted from blood. This TCR came from a woman between 50 and 59 years old in good health.

The CDR3 sequence is CASSSLAGAGTDTQYF. CDR3 DNA: TGTGCCAGCAGCTCCCTAGCAGGGGCGGGCACAGATACGCAGTATTTT. The V and J genes are TRBV7-2 and TRBJ2-3; D might be TRBD1 (6 bases). Germline CDR1 SGHTA, CDR2 FQGNSA. CDR3 length: 16 amino acids. Trimming removed 4 bases from V and 1 base from J, with 15 bases in between.